This passage covers 25 T cell receptor beta chains from one sample sequenced in a study of blood T cell repertoires in COVID-19 (dated by TCRdb to 2020 to 2021). The method was the immunoSEQ multiplex PCR assay. Imported from immuneACCESS, the table was reduced by TCRdb to in-frame sequences with V and J called. These copies leave out some clones; in studies compared against another copy, an unresolved V gene accounts for under half, and the cause of the remainder is not known. The sample records 100,000 or so clones, 85% to 90% of which are singletons. 4.1% of the sample goes to the ten largest clones. Specimen: peripheral blood. These receptors were obtained from a man over 45 with acute or convalescent COVID-19.

This clone was seen a few times. The chain has TRBV14 and TRBJ2-5; tentative D call: TRBD2 (5 bases). V was cut by 4 bases and J by 8 bases, with 14 bases left in between. Germline V gene data show CDR1 as SGHDN and CDR2 as FVKESK. The CDR3 extends over 13 amino acids. DNA for the CDR3: TGTGCCAGCAGCCTCGTTGTATCGGGAACCCAGTACTTC. It translates to CASSLVVSGTQYF.

The rearrangement uses TRBV4-1 and TRBJ1-4; no clear D gene. V lost 0 bases and J 10 bases, leaving 12 bases between the germline ends. The CDR3 consists of 14 residues. In germline, CDR1 is MGHRA, CDR2 YSYEKL. CDR3 nucleotides: TGCGCCAGCAGCCAAGACGCTGGCTCGGGAAAACTGTTTTTT. It yields the protein CASSQDAGSGKLFF.

CDR3 sequence (DNA): TGTGCCAGCAGCCTCCGGGACTACACAGATACGCAGTATTTT. Its translation is CASSLRDYTDTQYF. This chain links TRBV9 with TRBJ2-3; the match to TRBD2 covers 7 bases. The CDR3 has 14 amino acids. V trimming: 4 bases; J trimming: 2 bases; junction bases outside the gene matches: 4. The germline V gene has CDR1 SGDLS and CDR2 YYNGEE.

The V and J genes are TRBV19 and TRBJ1-1; D gene uncertain. The V gene lost 7 bases and the J gene lost 1 base, with 13 bases spanning the gap. Germline CDR1 is LNHDA and CDR2 is SQIVND (reference sequence). This CDR3 contains 14 residues. For the CDR3, the DNA is TGTGCCAGTAAACGAGGGTGGGGGAACACTGAAGCTTTCTTT. This gives the protein CASKRGWGNTEAFF.

The J gene is TRBJ2-2, the V gene TRBV7-6; 9 positions agree with TRBD1. Germline loops: CDR1 SGHVS, CDR2 FNYEAQ. CDR3 length: 16 residues. Trimming took 5 bases from V and 2 from J; bases not matched to a gene: 6. The CDR3 spells CASSNTGGSNTGELFF. CDR3 DNA: TGTGCCAGCAGCAACACAGGGGGCTCTAACACCGGGGAGCTGTTTTTT.

The chain carries TRBV3-1 (or the pseudogene TRBV3-2) and TRBJ1-1, with D unclear. Germline V gene sequence: CDR1 LGHDT, CDR2 YNNKEL (reference sequence). The CDR3 has 13 residues. The V end was cut by 1 base, the J end by 4 bases, with 7 bases between. In DNA form, the CDR3 reads TGTGCCAGCAGCCAAGTCGGGGTCACTGAAGCTTTCTTT. As protein: CASSQVGVTEAFF.

The chain recombines TRBV9 with TRBJ2-6, with 7 bases lining up with TRBD1. Looked up from germline, CDR1 is SGDLS and CDR2 is YYNGEE. V shed 1 base, J shed 0 bases, and the junction held 4 bases outside the gene matches. This CDR3 region has 17 residues. CDR3 nucleotides: TGTGCCAGCAGCGTAACAGGGACAGCCTCTGGGGCCAACGTCCTGACTTTC. Encoded protein: CASSVTGTASGANVLTF.

Notes on this clone: Other DNA sequences in the same sample also yield this CDR3. The V and J genes are TRBV2 and TRBJ1-1; 8 bases agree with TRBD1. Germline trimming cut 9 bases from V and 5 bases from J; bases unmatched to any gene: 5. Germline V gives CDR1 SNHLY, CDR2 FYNNEI. This CDR3 region has 12 residues. The CDR3: CASRQGLTEAFF. CDR3 nucleotides: TGTGCCAGTCGACAGGGGCTGACTGAAGCTTTCTTT.

J is TRBJ1-3 and V is TRBV18; no reliable D call. Germline V gives CDR1 KGHSH, CDR2 LQKENI. This CDR3 region has 15 residues. The V end was cut by 0 bases, the J end by 0 bases, with 6 bases between. CDR3 nucleotide sequence: TGTGCCAGCTCACCACCGTCTTCCTCTGGAAACACCATATATTTT. The encoded protein is CASSPPSSSGNTIYF.

The rearrangement joins TRBV6-2 or TRBV6-3 to TRBJ2-1; D call uncertain. This CDR3 is built from 12 residues. Looked up from germline, CDR1 is MNHEY and CDR2 is SVGEGT. V lost 3 bases and J lost 7, with 7 bases in between. Written as DNA, the CDR3 is TGTGCCAGCAGTTATGGGCCGAATGAGCAGTTCTTC. It translates to CASSYGPNEQFF.

The chain couples TRBV11-3 to TRBJ2-1; D may be TRBD2 (6 bases). The ends were cut back, 3 bases at V and 7 bases at J, with 19 bases in the middle. This CDR3 contains 16 residues. Germline values: CDR1 SGHNT, CDR2 YENEEA. DNA of the CDR3: TGTGCCAGCAGCTTTACTAGCCGGCTCCTCCAGAATGAGCAGTTCTTC. This sequence encodes CASSFTSRLLQNEQFF.

V usage is TRBV2 and J usage is TRBJ1-6, with 9 bases fitting TRBD1. The CDR3 contains 17 residues. Germline lookup yields CDR1 SNHLY and CDR2 FYNNEI. The V segment lost 5 bases and the J segment 8 bases; nucleotides outside the gene matches: 13. Here the CDR3 reads CASSPNRDRVLHSPLHF. The CDR3 region has the DNA TGTGCCAGCAGTCCAAACCGGGACAGGGTACTCCATTCACCCCTCCACTTT.

CDR3 in amino acids: CASSFATGANEKLFF. The CDR3 DNA reads as TGCGCCAGCAGCTTTGCGACAGGGGCTAATGAAAAACTGTTTTTT. The chain is built from TRBV5-1 and TRBJ1-4, with 8 nucleotides matching TRBD1. Trimming cost V 2 bases and J 3 bases; bases outside gene matches: 3. This CDR3 contains 15 residues. Germline CDR1 SGHRS, CDR2 YFSETQ. Full variable domain (missing parts from reference TRBV5-1 and TRBJ1-4): KAGVTQTPRYLIKTRGQQVTLSCSPISGHRSVSWYQQTPGQGLQFLFEYFSETQRNKGNFPGRFSGRQFSNSRSEMNVSTLELGDSALYLCASSFATGANEKLFFGSGTQLSVL.

The chain links TRBV6-7 to TRBJ2-1; 10 nucleotides match TRBD2. TRBV6-7 is marked as an open reading frame, function uncertain. The CDR3 extends over 16 amino acids. V lost 10 bases to trimming and J lost 6 bases; unmatched junction nucleotides: 15. CDR3 nucleotide sequence: TGTGCCACCAGCAAGCGGGGGGGGACTCCTTGCAATGAGCAGTTCTTC. Translating gives CATSKRGGTPCNEQFF.

This sequence joins TRBV27 and TRBJ1-1; unclear D gene. The CDR3 runs to 14 residues. Trimming pared 5 bases from V and 3 bases from J, leaving 13 bases between. Germline-derived CDR1 and CDR2 are MNHEY and SMNVEV (reference sequence). CDR3 protein: CASSPRSQYTEAFF. The DNA for the CDR3 is TGTGCCAGCAGTCCTCGCTCTCAGTACACTGAAGCTTTCTTT.

The count of this clone is one. This chain uses TRBV7-9 with TRBJ2-1; 9 bases match TRBD2. In germline, CDR1 is SEHNR, CDR2 FQNEAQ (reference sequence). The CDR3 sequence is 18 residues long. After removal of 2 bases from V and 0 bases from J, the junction contained 8 bases not matched to a gene. For the CDR3, the DNA is TGTGCCAGCAGCTTACTTGGGGCTAGCGGGGTCTCCTACAATGAGCAGTTCTTC. Amino acids: CASSLLGASGVSYNEQFF.

This sequence joins TRBV5-6 and TRBJ2-1; 9 bases agree with TRBD1. The ends lost 3 bases at V and 5 bases at J; junction bases unmatched: 9. The CDR3 contains 16 residues. Germline V gives CDR1 SGHDT, CDR2 YYEEEE. DNA for the CDR3: TGTGCCAGCAGCTGGGGGACAGGGTGGGACAACAATGAGCAGTTCTTC. Translation gives CASSWGTGWDNNEQFF.

This clone was found once. This chain uses TRBV5-1 with TRBJ1-2, with TRBD1 matching 8 bases. V dropped 4 bases and J dropped 5; count of bases not matched to a gene: 7. The CDR3 spans 14 residues. Germline V gene sequence: CDR1 SGHRS, CDR2 YFSETQ. CDR3 sequence (DNA): TGCGCCAGCAGCGGAGGACAGGGATCTTATGGCTACACCTTC. This gives the protein CASSGGQGSYGYTF.

The chain combines TRBV11-2 with TRBJ2-2; D is unclear. The V end lost 3 bases, the J end lost 2 bases, and 4 bases lay between the germline ends. There are 13 residues in the CDR3. Germline assignment: CDR1 SGHAT and CDR2 FQNNGV. CDR3 in amino acids: CASSFRNTGELFF. The CDR3 bases are TGTGCCAGCAGCTTCCGTAACACCGGGGAGCTGTTTTTT.

The gene calls are TRBV7-8 and TRBJ2-1; D ambiguous. The CDR3 contains 12 residues. Germline assignment: CDR1 SGHVS and CDR2 FQNEAQ. Trimming shortened V by 5 bases and J by 7 bases, and 9 bases separated the two germline ends. As DNA, the CDR3 is TGTGCCAGCAGCATACAGCTAAATGAGCAGTTCTTC. It encodes CASSIQLNEQFF.

The rearrangement joins TRBV7-9 to TRBJ1-1; D call uncertain. V was shortened by 5 bases and J by 0 bases, with 13 bases between the two germline ends. Looked up from germline, CDR1 is SEHNR and CDR2 is FQNEAQ (reference sequence). CDR3 length: 15 amino acids. CDR3 in amino acids: CASSPRGFMNTEAFF. For the CDR3, the DNA is TGTGCCAGCAGCCCCCGAGGGTTCATGAACACTGAAGCTTTCTTT.

In this sample, this clone turned up many times. A junction end diverges from the germline sequence, so it may reflect a read error. This chain uses TRBV6-1 with TRBJ2-7; 9 bases are a match to TRBD2. The germline gives CDR1 MNHNS, CDR2 SASEGT. The CDR3 sequence is 15 residues long. CDR3 loop: CASSEETSGSYEQYF. The DNA for the CDR3 is TGTGCCAGCAGCGAAGAGACTAGCGGCTCCTACGAGCAGTACTTC.

The chain couples TRBV18 to TRBJ1-3; TRBD1 aligns across 7 bases. Germline V lookup: CDR1 KGHSH, CDR2 LQKENI. The CDR3 loop spans 13 amino acids. Germline trimming cut 5 bases from V and 4 bases from J; bases unmatched to any gene: 2. This CDR3 is CASSTGQGNTIYF. CDR3 coding DNA: TGTGCCAGCTCAACGGGACAGGGAAACACCATATATTTT. Using reference TRBV18 and TRBJ1-3 for the parts outside the CDR3, the full variable domain is NAGVMQNPRHLVRRRGQEARLRCSPMKGHSHVYWYRQLPEEGLKFMVYLQKENIIDESGMPKERFSAEFPKEGPSILRIQQVVRGDSAAYFCASSTGQGNTIYFGEGSWLTVV.

This clone was picked up a small number of times. The chain couples TRBV5-1 to TRBJ2-7; 9 bases are a match to TRBD1. Germline CDR1 and CDR2: SGHRS and YFSETQ. After removal of 4 bases from V and 1 base from J, the junction contained 6 bases not matched to a gene. CDR3 length equals 15 residues. The CDR3 sequence: CASSPAGTGSYEQYF. CDR3 DNA sequence: TGCGCCAGCAGCCCCGCCGGGACAGGGTCCTACGAGCAGTACTTC. The full variable domain, completed using reference TRBV5-1 and TRBJ2-7, is KAGVTQTPRYLIKTRGQQVTLSCSPISGHRSVSWYQQTPGQGLQFLFEYFSETQRNKGNFPGRFSGRQFSNSRSEMNVSTLELGDSALYLCASSPAGTGSYEQYFGPGTRLTVT.

The chain employs TRBV27 and TRBJ1-5; TRBD1 is a possible D gene (6 bases). Germline lookup yields CDR1 MNHEY and CDR2 SMNVEV (reference sequence). This CDR3 contains 13 residues. V gave up 0 bases and J gave up 6 bases, with 6 bases separating them. CDR3 nucleotides: TGTGCCAGCAGTTTATCAGGGGGTCAGCCCCAGCATTTT. Translating it yields CASSLSGGQPQHF.